The clone carrying this T cell receptor beta chain has at least ten counts. The target antigen is unknown. It was roughly 210 ng DNA, tens of thousands of T cell genomes, that sorted-subset replicate PCRs used. TCRdb's copy holds only in-frame clones and misses some; the assay was immunoSEQ multiplex PCR. Among approximately 100,000 clones listed, about 63% were seen once. The CDR3 sequence is 15 residues long. Germline V gene data show CDR1 as MGHDK and CDR2 as SYGVNS. The data were obtained in a study of shared clonotypes between healthy human individuals. Study-wide results and limits: In contrast to clonotypes shared by all four donors, non-shared clonotypes had lower generation probabilities. The sampled material consisted only of blood, and tissue repertoires are likely to differ.

The sequenced sample consisted of memory CD8+ T cells sorted from blood. Subset specified: CD45RO+ cells pooled with CCR7-negative TemRA cells. The chain recombines TRBV25-1 with TRBJ2-5; TRBD2 agrees at 7 bases. The end of the DNA fits TRBJ2-7 better, so the J call may be wrong. The TCR was taken from a woman younger than 45 in good health. For the CDR3, the DNA is TGTGCCAGCAGTGGAACGGAGACTAGCAATCACGAGCAGTACTTC. The encoded protein is CASSGTETSNHEQYF.